The 16 T cell receptor beta chains below were found in one sample sequenced in a study of CD8 T cells in Susac syndrome. Random hexamers were used to reverse transcribe 0.5 to 1 ug of RNA. MiXCR, run by TCRdb on the immunoSEQ multiplex PCR reads, gives a single entry per CDR3 protein. Of hundreds of thousands of distinct CDR3 sequences listed, 75% to 90% are singletons. The sequenced sample was CD8+ T cells from PBMCs. These receptors were obtained from a human donor with multiple sclerosis.

This clonotype was counted a single time. This chain joins TRBV29-1 and TRBJ2-7; no definite D call. Looked up from germline, CDR1 is SQVTM and CDR2 is ANQGSEA. This CDR3 has 13 amino acids. Trimming pared 2 bases from V and 2 bases from J, leaving 10 bases between. Written as DNA, the CDR3 is TGCAGCGTTGAATTAATAGCAACCTACGAGCAGTACTTC. This gives the protein CSVELIATYEQYF.

This clonotype was counted a single time. The rearrangement uses TRBV19 and TRBJ1-5, with a weak D call TRBD1 (5 bases). Germline V lookup: CDR1 LNHDA, CDR2 SQIVND (reference sequence). The CDR3 contains 16 residues. The V and J ends lost 5 bases and 3 bases respectively, with 17 bases between them. The CDR3 loop reads CASSPEGTTINQPQHF. CDR3 nucleotide sequence: TGTGCCAGTAGTCCGGAGGGGACTACCATCAATCAGCCCCAGCATTTT.

The chain couples TRBV6-2 or TRBV6-3 to TRBJ2-1, with D possibly TRBD2 on 5 matching bases. This CDR3 is 13 amino acids long. Trimming pared 4 bases from V and 6 bases from J, leaving 10 bases between. Germline loops: CDR1 MNHEY, CDR2 SVGEGT. The CDR3 bases are TGTGCCAGCAGTTCTACTAGTTTCAATGAGCAGTTCTTC. Protein sequence: CASSSTSFNEQFF.

The chain links TRBV30 to TRBJ1-5, with a weak D call TRBD1 (5 bases). Germline V gene lookup returns CDR1 GTSNPN and CDR2 SVGIG (reference sequence). There are 15 residues in the CDR3. V was pared by 5 bases and J by 3 bases, with 17 bases between. The CDR3 region has the DNA TGTGCCTGGGGCGGAGGGCAGGGCTACAATCAGCCCCAGCATTTT. Translating it yields CAWGGGQGYNQPQHF.

This chain joins TRBV27 and TRBJ2-3; no definite D call. V lost 1 base and J lost 5, with 7 bases in between. CDR1 and CDR2 (germline): MNHEY, SMNVEV (reference sequence). CDR3 size: 13 residues. The DNA for the CDR3 is TGTGCCAGCAGTTTATGGGTCGGAGATACGCAGTATTTT. Amino acids: CASSLWVGDTQYF.

The rearrangement joins TRBV20-1 to TRBJ2-2; TRBD2 is a possible D gene (5 bases). V was pared by 6 bases and J by 4 bases, with 12 bases between. The length of the CDR3 is 13 residues. Germline CDR1 is DFQATT and CDR2 is SNEGSKA (reference sequence). In DNA, the CDR3 is TGCAGTGCCTCCTCCACTAGCACCGGGGAGCTGTTTTTT. This encodes CSASSTSTGELFF.

V is TRBV18 and J is TRBJ2-1; either TRBD1 or TRBD2 may fit D (5 bases each). Trimming removed 0 bases from V and 8 bases from J, with 20 bases in between. There are 17 residues in the CDR3. Germline loops: CDR1 KGHSH, CDR2 LQKENI. The CDR3 loop is CASSPPGTISVQYEQFF. CDR3 nucleotide sequence: TGTGCCAGCTCACCACCGGGGACCATAAGTGTGCAATATGAGCAGTTCTTC. The full variable domain, completed using reference TRBV18 and TRBJ2-1, is NAGVMQNPRHLVRRRGQEARLRCSPMKGHSHVYWYRQLPEEGLKFMVYLQKENIIDESGMPKERFSAEFPKEGPSILRIQQVVRGDSAAYFCASSPPGTISVQYEQFFGPGTRLTVL.

The J gene is TRBJ2-1, the V gene TRBV19; D is possibly TRBD1 (5 bases). CDR1 and CDR2 (germline): LNHDA, SQIVND (reference sequence). This CDR3 has 13 amino acids. V lost 1 base to trimming and J lost 5 bases, with 6 bases between them. The chain's CDR3 is CASSIGGNNEQFF. For the CDR3, the DNA is TGTGCCAGTAGTATAGGGGGCAACAATGAGCAGTTCTTC.

This clonotype was picked up one time. The gene calls are TRBV15 and TRBJ2-5; D may be TRBD2 (6 bases). There are 15 residues in the CDR3. The germline V and J ends were trimmed by 8 bases and 0 bases, with 16 bases remaining between them. Germline V gene lookup returns CDR1 LNHNV and CDR2 YYDKDF (reference sequence). The CDR3 DNA reads as TGTGCCACCTCTCCTTTCGGGACTTACCAAGAGACCCAGTACTTC. It specifies CATSPFGTYQETQYF. Full variable domain (missing parts from reference TRBV15 and TRBJ2-5): DAMVIQNPRYQVTQFGKPVTLSCSQTLNHNVMYWYQQKSSQAPKLLFHYYDKDFNNEADTPDNFQSRRPNTSFCFLDIRSPGLGDTAMYLCATSPFGTYQETQYFGPGTRLLVL.

The rearrangement joins TRBV10-3 to TRBJ2-1; weak D call: TRBD2 (5 bases). From germline, CDR1 is ENHRY and CDR2 SYGVKD. The CDR3 loop spans 14 amino acids. The V end was cut by 9 bases, the J end by 0 bases, with 12 bases between. The CDR3 loop reads CAIRPEGSYNEQFF. Here the CDR3 DNA reads TGTGCCATACGACCCGAGGGCTCCTACAATGAGCAGTTCTTC.

This chain links TRBV6-5 with TRBJ1-4; TRBD1 might be the D (5 bases). Germline V gene data show CDR1 as MNHEY and CDR2 as SVGAGI. The CDR3 runs to 14 residues. Trimming removed 6 bases at V and 7 bases at J, with 15 bases between. Here the CDR3 DNA reads TGTGCCAGCAGCCTCAGGGAGTTTGGTGAAAAACTGTTTTTT. Encoded protein: CASSLREFGEKLFF.

The CDR3 nucleotides are TGTGCCGCTACGAGGGGAGACTATGGCTACACCTTC. Translation: CAATRGDYGYTF. The V and J genes are TRBV19 and TRBJ1-2; TRBD1 is a possible D gene (5 bases). The germline V gene has CDR1 LNHDA and CDR2 SQIVND (reference sequence). V lost 11 bases and J lost 3, with 13 bases in between. This CDR3 has 12 amino acids.

V usage is TRBV7-8 and J usage is TRBJ2-5, with D uncertain. The CDR3 totals 12 residues. The germline gives CDR1 SGHVS, CDR2 FQNEAQ. The V and J ends lost 5 bases and 2 bases respectively, with 6 bases between them. The CDR3 spells CASSQLQETQYF. DNA for the CDR3: TGTGCCAGCAGCCAACTTCAAGAGACCCAGTACTTC.

The CDR3 DNA is TGTGCCAGCAGCTTGGACTCCTACTCTGGAAACACCATATATTTT. Residues: CASSLDSYSGNTIYF. V is TRBV7-3 and J is TRBJ1-3; D is unresolved. Trimming shortened V by 3 bases and J by 0 bases, and 9 bases separated the two germline ends. Germline V gives CDR1 SGHTA, CDR2 FQGTGA. The CDR3 runs to 15 residues.

The gene calls are TRBV19 and TRBJ2-1, with a possible D match to TRBD2 (7 bases). Trimming removed 7 bases at V and 4 bases at J, with 14 bases between. The CDR3 covers 14 residues. Looked up from germline, CDR1 is LNHDA and CDR2 is SQIVND (reference sequence). CDR3 nucleotide sequence: TGTGCCAGTAAAGCGGGAAGGGGGTACAATGAGCAGTTCTTC. Its translation is CASKAGRGYNEQFF. Complete variable domain (other parts from reference TRBV19 and TRBJ2-1): DGGITQSPKYLFRKEGQNVTLSCEQNLNHDAMYWYRQDPGQGLRLIYYSQIVNDFQKGDIAEGYSVSREKKESFPLTVTSAQKNPTAFYLCASKAGRGYNEQFFGPGTRLTVL.

This sequence joins TRBV19 and TRBJ2-7, with 10 positions matching TRBD2. Germline CDR1 reads LNHDA; CDR2 reads SQIVND (reference sequence). This CDR3 is built from 15 residues. Germline trimming cut 7 bases from V and 5 bases from J; bases unmatched to any gene: 11. This chain's CDR3 is CASTPGSSGSDEQYF. The CDR3 region has the DNA TGTGCCAGTACCCCGGGGTCTAGCGGGAGCGACGAGCAGTACTTC. Full variable domain (outside the CDR3, taken from reference TRBV19 and TRBJ2-7): DGGITQSPKYLFRKEGQNVTLSCEQNLNHDAMYWYRQDPGQGLRLIYYSQIVNDFQKGDIAEGYSVSREKKESFPLTVTSAQKNPTAFYLCASTPGSSGSDEQYFGPGTRLTVT.